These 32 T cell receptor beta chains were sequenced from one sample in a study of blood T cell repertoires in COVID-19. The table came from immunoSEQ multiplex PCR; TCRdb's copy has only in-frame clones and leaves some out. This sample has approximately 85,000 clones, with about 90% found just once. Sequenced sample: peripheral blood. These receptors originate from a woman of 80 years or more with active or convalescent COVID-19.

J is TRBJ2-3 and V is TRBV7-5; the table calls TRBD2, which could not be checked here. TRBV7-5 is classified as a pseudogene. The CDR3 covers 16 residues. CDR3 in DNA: TGTGCCAGAAGCCCTCCGACTAGCGGGGTCCTATATACGCAGTATTTT. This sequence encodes CARSPPTSGVLYTQYF.

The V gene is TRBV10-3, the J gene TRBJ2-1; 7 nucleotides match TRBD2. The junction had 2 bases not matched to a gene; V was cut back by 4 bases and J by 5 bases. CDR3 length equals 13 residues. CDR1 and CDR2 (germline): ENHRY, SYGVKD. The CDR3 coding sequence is TGTGCCATCAGTGGACTAGCTGACAATGAGCAGTTCTTC. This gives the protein CAISGLADNEQFF.

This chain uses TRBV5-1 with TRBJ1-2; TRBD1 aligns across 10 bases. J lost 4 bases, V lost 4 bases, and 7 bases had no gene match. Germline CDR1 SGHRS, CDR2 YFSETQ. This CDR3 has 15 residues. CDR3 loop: CASSPGQGESYGYTF. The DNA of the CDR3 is TGCGCCAGCAGCCCAGGACAGGGGGAGAGCTATGGCTACACCTTC.

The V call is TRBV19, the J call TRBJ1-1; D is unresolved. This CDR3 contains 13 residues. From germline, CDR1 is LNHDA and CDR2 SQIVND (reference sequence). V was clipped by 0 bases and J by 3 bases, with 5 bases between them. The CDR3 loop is CASSIDPDTEAFF. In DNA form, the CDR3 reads TGTGCCAGTAGTATAGATCCCGACACTGAAGCTTTCTTT.

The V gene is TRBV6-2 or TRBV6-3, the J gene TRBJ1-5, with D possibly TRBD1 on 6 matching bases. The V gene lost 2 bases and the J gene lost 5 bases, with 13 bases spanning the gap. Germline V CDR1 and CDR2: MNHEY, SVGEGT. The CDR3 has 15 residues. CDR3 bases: TGTGCCAGCAGTTACCGGGACACTTCTCATCAGCCCCAGCATTTT. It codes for CASSYRDTSHQPQHF.

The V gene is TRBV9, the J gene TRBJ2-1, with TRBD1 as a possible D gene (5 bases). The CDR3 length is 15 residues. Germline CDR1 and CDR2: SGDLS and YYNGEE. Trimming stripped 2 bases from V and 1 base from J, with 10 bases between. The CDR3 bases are TGTGCCAGCAGCGTGACAGTATCTTCCTACAATGAGCAGTTCTTC. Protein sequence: CASSVTVSSYNEQFF.

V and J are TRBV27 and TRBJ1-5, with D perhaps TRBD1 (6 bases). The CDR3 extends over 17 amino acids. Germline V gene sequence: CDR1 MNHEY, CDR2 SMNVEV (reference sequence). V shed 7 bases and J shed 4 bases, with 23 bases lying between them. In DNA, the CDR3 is TGTGCCAGCACCATGTCGACGGCCGGGACATCAAATCAGCCCCAGCATTTT. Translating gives CASTMSTAGTSNQPQHF.

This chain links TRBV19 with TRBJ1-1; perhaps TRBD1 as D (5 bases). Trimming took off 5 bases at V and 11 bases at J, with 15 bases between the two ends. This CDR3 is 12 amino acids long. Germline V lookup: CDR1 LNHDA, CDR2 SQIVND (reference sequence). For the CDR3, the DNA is TGTGCCAGTAGTCCACCGACAGAGAGGGCTTTCTTT. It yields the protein CASSPPTERAFF.

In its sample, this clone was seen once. CDR3 in DNA: TGCGCCAGCAGCGTGGGGGCGCAAGGTGAAGCTTTCTTT. Its protein is CASSVGAQGEAFF. The chain couples TRBV5-1 to TRBJ1-1; tentative D call: TRBD1 (6 bases). This CDR3 contains 13 residues. Trimming took 4 bases from V and 7 from J, leaving 14 bases between them. Germline CDR1 reads SGHRS; CDR2 reads YFSETQ. Drawing the rest from reference TRBV5-1 and TRBJ1-1, the complete variable domain is KAGVTQTPRYLIKTRGQQVTLSCSPISGHRSVSWYQQTPGQGLQFLFEYFSETQRNKGNFPGRFSGRQFSNSRSEMNVSTLELGDSALYLCASSVGAQGEAFFGQGTRLTVV.

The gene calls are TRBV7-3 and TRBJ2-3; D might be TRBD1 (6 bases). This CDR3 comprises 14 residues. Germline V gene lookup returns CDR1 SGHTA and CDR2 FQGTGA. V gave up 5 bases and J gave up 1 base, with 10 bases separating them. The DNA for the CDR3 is TGTGCCAGCAGCCATCGACAGGGCACAGATACGCAGTATTTT. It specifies CASSHRQGTDTQYF.

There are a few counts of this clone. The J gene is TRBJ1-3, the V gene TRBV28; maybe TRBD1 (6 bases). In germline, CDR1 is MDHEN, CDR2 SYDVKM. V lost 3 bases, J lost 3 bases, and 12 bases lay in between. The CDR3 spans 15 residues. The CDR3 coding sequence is TGTGCCAGCAGTTTTGGCGGACAGATTGGAAACACCATATATTTT. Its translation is CASSFGGQIGNTIYF.

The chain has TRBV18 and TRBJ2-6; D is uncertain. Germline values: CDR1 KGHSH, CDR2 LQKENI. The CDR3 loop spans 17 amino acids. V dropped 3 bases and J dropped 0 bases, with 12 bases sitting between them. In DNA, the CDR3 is TGTGCCAGCTCACCTGGAGCCCCCAGCTCTGGGGCCAACGTCCTGACTTTC. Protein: CASSPGAPSSGANVLTF.

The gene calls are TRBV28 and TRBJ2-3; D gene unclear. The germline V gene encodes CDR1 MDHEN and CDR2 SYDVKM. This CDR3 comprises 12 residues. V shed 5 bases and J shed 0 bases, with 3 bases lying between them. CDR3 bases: TGTGCCAGCAGTCAAAGCACAGATACGCAGTATTTT. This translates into CASSQSTDTQYF. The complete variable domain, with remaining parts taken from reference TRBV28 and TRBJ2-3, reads DVKVTQSSRYLVKRTGEKVFLECVQDMDHENMFWYRQDPGLGLRLIYFSYDVKMKEKGDIPEGYSVSREKKERFSLILESASTNQTSMYLCASSQSTDTQYFGPGTRLTVL.

The CDR3 nucleotides read TGTGCCAGCAGCCGTAACAGGGGGACCCGCCACCAAGAGACCCAGTACTTC. Translating gives CASSRNRGTRHQETQYF. This chain links TRBV3-1 (or the pseudogene TRBV3-2) with TRBJ2-5, with 8 bases lining up with TRBD1. V shed 4 bases, J shed 0 bases, and the junction held 10 bases outside the gene matches. Germline assignment: CDR1 LGHDT and CDR2 YNNKEL (reference sequence). There are 17 residues in the CDR3.

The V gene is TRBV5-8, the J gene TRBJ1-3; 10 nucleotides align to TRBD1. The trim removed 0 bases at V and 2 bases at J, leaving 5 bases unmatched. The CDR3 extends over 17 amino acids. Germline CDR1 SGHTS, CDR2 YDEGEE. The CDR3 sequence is CASSLVSGTGAGNTIYF. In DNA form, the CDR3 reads TGTGCCAGCAGCTTGGTTTCTGGGACAGGGGCTGGAAACACCATATATTTT.

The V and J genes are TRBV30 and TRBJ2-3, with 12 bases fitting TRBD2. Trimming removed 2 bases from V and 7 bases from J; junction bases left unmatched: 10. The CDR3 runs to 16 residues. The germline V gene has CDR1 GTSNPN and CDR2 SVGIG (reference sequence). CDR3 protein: CAWSIGLAGTKHTQYF. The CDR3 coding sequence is TGTGCCTGGAGTATAGGACTAGCGGGAACTAAACATACGCAGTATTTT. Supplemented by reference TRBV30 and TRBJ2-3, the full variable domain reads SQTIHQWPATLVQPVGSPLSLECTVEGTSNPNLYWYRQAAGRGLQLLFYSVGIGQISSEVPQNLSASRPQDRQFILSSKKLLLSDSGFYLCAWSIGLAGTKHTQYFGPGTRLTVL.

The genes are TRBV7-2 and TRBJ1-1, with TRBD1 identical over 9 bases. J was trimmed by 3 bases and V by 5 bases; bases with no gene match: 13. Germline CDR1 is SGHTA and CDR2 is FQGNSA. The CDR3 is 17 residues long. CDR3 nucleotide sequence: TGTGCCAGCAGCACTCTTTACAGGGGGCGAGTCTACACTGAAGCTTTCTTT. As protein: CASSTLYRGRVYTEAFF.

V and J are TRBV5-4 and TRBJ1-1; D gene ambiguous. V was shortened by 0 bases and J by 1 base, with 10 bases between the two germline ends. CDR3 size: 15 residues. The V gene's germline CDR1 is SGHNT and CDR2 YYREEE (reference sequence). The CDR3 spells CASSLASQSNTEAFF. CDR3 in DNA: TGTGCCAGCAGCTTGGCCTCACAGTCGAACACTGAAGCTTTCTTT.

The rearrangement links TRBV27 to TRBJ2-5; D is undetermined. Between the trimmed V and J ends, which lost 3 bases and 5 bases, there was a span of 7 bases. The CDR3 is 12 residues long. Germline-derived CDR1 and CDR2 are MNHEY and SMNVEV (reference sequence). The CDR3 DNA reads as TGTGCCAGCAGTTTCCCGGGTGAGACCCAGTACTTC. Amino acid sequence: CASSFPGETQYF.

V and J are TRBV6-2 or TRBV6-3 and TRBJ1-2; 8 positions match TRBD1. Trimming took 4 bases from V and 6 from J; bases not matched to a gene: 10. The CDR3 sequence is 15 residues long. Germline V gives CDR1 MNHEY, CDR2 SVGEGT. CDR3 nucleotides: TGTGCCAGCAGTTTGGAGCAGGGGGCATGGAATGGCTACACCTTC. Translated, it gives CASSLEQGAWNGYTF.

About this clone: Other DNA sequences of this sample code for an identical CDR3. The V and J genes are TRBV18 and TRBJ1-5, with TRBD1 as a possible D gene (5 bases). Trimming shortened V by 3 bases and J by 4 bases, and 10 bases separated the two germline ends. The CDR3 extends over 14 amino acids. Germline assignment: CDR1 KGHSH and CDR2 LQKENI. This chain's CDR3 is CASSPGRGNQPQHF. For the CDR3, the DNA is TGTGCCAGCTCACCCGGACGGGGGAATCAGCCCCAGCATTTT.

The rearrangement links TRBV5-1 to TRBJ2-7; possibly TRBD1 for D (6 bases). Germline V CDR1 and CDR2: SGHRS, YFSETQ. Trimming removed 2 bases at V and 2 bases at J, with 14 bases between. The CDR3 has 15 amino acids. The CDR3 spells CASSFGAGAAYEQYF. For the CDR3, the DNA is TGCGCCAGCAGCTTTGGGGCAGGGGCTGCCTACGAGCAGTACTTC.

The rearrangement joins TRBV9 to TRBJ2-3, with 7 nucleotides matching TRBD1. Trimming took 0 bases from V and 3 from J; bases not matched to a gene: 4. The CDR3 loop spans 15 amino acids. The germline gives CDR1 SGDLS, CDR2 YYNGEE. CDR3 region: CASSVGRQGTDTQYF. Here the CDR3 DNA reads TGTGCCAGCAGCGTAGGGCGACAGGGAACAGATACGCAGTATTTT.

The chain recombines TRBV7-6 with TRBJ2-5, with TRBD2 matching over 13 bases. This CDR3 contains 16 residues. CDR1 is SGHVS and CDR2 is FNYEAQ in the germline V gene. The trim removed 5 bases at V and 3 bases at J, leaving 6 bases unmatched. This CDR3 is CASSKRTSGRKETQYF. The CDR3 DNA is TGTGCCAGCAGCAAAAGGACTAGCGGGAGAAAAGAGACCCAGTACTTC. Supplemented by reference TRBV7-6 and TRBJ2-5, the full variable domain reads GAGVSQSPRYKVTKRGQDVALRCDPISGHVSLYWYRQALGQGPEFLTYFNYEAQQDKSGLPNDRFSAERPEGSISTLTIQRTEQRDSAMYRCASSKRTSGRKETQYFGPGTRLLVL.

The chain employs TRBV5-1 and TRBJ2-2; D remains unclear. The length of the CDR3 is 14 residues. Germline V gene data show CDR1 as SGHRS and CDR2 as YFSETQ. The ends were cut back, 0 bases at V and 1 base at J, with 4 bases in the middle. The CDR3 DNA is TGCGCCAGCAGCTTGGGTCAGAACACCGGGGAGCTGTTTTTT. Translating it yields CASSLGQNTGELFF.

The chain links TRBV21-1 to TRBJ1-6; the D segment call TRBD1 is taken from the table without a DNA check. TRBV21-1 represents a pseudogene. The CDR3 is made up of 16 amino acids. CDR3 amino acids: CASSLPYRGGPSPLHF. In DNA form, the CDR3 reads TGTGCCAGCAGTTTGCCTTACAGGGGGGGTCCCTCACCCCTCCACTTT.

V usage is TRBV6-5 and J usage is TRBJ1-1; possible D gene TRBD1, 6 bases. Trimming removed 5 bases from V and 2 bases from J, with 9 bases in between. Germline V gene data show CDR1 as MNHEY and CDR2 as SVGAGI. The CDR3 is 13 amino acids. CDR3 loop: CASSQQGNTEAFF. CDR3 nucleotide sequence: TGTGCCAGCAGTCAACAGGGTAACACTGAAGCTTTCTTT.

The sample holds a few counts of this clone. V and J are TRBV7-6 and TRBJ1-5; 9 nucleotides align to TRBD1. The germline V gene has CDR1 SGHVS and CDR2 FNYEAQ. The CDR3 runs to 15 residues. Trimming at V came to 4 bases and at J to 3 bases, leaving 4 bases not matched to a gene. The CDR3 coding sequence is TGTGCCAGCAGCTCAGGGACAGGGAACAATCAGCCCCAGCATTTT. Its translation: CASSSGTGNNQPQHF.

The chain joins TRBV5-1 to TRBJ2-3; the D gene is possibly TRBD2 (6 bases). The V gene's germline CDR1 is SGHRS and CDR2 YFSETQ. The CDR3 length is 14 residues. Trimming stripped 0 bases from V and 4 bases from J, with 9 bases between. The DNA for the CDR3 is TGCGCCAGCAGCTTGGTCGGGGGTTCAGATACGCAGTATTTT. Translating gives CASSLVGGSDTQYF.

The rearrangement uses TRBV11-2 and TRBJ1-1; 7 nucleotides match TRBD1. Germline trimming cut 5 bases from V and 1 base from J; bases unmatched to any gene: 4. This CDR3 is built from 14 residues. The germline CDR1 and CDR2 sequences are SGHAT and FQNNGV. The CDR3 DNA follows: TGTGCCAGCAGCACAGGGACAGCGAACACTGAAGCTTTCTTT. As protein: CASSTGTANTEAFF.

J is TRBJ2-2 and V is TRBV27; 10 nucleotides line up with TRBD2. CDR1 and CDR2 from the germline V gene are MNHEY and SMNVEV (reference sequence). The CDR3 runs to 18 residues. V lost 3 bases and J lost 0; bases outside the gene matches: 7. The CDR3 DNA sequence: TGTGCCAGCAGTTTCTCGACTAGCGGGTCCGCGAACACCGGGGAGCTGTTTTTT. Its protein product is CASSFSTSGSANTGELFF.

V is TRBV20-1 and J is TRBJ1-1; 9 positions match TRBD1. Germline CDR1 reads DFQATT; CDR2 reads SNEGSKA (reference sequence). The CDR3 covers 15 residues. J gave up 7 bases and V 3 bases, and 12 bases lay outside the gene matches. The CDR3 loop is CSASKPGTGKGEAFF. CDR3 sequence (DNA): TGCAGTGCTAGTAAACCCGGGACAGGGAAAGGTGAAGCTTTCTTT.